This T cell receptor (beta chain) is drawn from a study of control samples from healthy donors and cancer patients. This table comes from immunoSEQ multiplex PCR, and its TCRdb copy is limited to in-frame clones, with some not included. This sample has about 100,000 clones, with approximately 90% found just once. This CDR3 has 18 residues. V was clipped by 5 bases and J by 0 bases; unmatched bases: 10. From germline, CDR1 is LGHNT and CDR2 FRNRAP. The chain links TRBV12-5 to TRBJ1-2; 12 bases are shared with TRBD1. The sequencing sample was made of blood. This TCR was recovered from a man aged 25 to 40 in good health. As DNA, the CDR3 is TGTGCTAGTGGTGACGACCGGGACAGGGGGCCGACTAACTATGGCTACACCTTC. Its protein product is CASGDDRDRGPTNYGYTF.